Presented here are 24 T cell receptor beta chains from one specimen sequenced in a study of cytomegalovirus exposure and HLA in healthy donors. 13 Jbeta primers and 60 Vbeta primers were used for the PCR. Method: immunoSEQ multiplex PCR; TCRdb's copy keeps in-frame clones and lacks some. The data show about 130,000 clones, 70% to 85% seen once. Input material: PBMCs. The source is a boy aged 2 to 10 in good health and CMV-seronegative.

The V and J genes are TRBV9 and TRBJ2-2, with 11 bases aligning to TRBD2. This CDR3 has 18 residues. CDR1 is SGDLS, CDR2 YYNGEE, per germline. V shed 2 bases and J 0 bases; nucleotides not matched to a gene: 6. CDR3 DNA sequence: TGTGCCAGCAGCGTCTCAGGACTAGCGGGTCCGAACACCGGGGAGCTGTTTTTT. It translates to CASSVSGLAGPNTGELFF.

CDR3 sequence (DNA): TGTGCCAGCAGCCAAGCCGGACTAGCGGGGGGGCGCACAGATACGCAGTATTTT. This translates into CASSQAGLAGGRTDTQYF. This chain links TRBV4-2 with TRBJ2-3, with TRBD2 matching over 15 bases. The CDR3 loop spans 18 amino acids. Germline CDR1 and CDR2: LGHNA and YNFKEQ. J was trimmed by 1 base and V by 1 base; bases with no gene match: 3.

The chain carries TRBV5-6 and TRBJ1-5; the D gene is possibly TRBD1 (5 bases). The germline CDR1 and CDR2 sequences are SGHDT and YYEEEE. Between the trimmed V and J ends, which lost 1 base and 4 bases, there was a span of 9 bases. The CDR3 consists of 14 residues. The CDR3, as DNA: TGTGCCAGCAGCTTGACCGGGGGGAATCAGCCCCAGCATTTT. This sequence encodes CASSLTGGNQPQHF. Combining the CDR3 with reference TRBV5-6 and TRBJ1-5 gives the whole variable domain DAGVTQSPTHLIKTRGQQVTLRCSPKSGHDTVSWYQQALGQGPQFIFQYYEEEERQRGNFPDRFSGHQFPNYSSELNVNALLLGDSALYLCASSLTGGNQPQHFGDGTRLSIL.

The V gene is TRBV7-9, the J gene TRBJ1-2, with 7 nucleotides matching TRBD1. Unmatched junction bases numbered 6, after V lost 1 base and J lost 4 bases. Per the germline V gene, CDR1 is SEHNR and CDR2 is FQNEAQ (reference sequence). This CDR3 has 15 amino acids. DNA for the CDR3: TGTGCCAGCAGCTTAGAGGGACAGCTGATCTATGGCTACACCTTC. Encoded protein: CASSLEGQLIYGYTF.

The rearrangement joins TRBV11-2 to TRBJ1-1, with D hard to call. Trimming removed 4 bases from V and 4 bases from J, with 19 bases in between. This CDR3 comprises 16 residues. Germline V gene lookup returns CDR1 SGHAT and CDR2 FQNNGV. The CDR3 DNA sequence: TGTGCCAGCAGCTCCTCGGACCGCTCCGGAGGCACTGAAGCTTTCTTT. As protein: CASSSSDRSGGTEAFF.

J is TRBJ1-2 and V is TRBV18; TRBD1 matches at 8 bases. The ends lost 6 bases at V and 3 bases at J; junction bases unmatched: 6. This CDR3 spans 14 amino acids. Germline V gives CDR1 KGHSH, CDR2 LQKENI. The DNA of the CDR3 is TGTGCCAGCTCCTGGGACAGGAGTGACTATGGCTACACCTTC. This codes for CASSWDRSDYGYTF.

The rearrangement uses TRBV5-8 and TRBJ2-5; the D is unclear. The DNA end is more similar to TRBJ2-7, so the J call may be wrong. Germline CDR1 is SGHTS and CDR2 is YDEGEE. CDR3 size: 13 residues. The CDR3 nucleotides read TGTGCCAGCAGCTTCAAAAGCTCCTACGAGCAGTACTTC. It specifies CASSFKSSYEQYF.

The chain recombines TRBV19 with TRBJ2-1, with 9 bases that match TRBD2. The CDR3 runs 14 residues. Germline V lookup: CDR1 LNHDA, CDR2 SQIVND (reference sequence). V trimming: 5 bases; J trimming: 5 bases; junction bases outside the gene matches: 4. CDR3 residues: CASSWREGNNEQFF. As DNA, the CDR3 is TGTGCCAGTAGTTGGCGGGAGGGAAACAATGAGCAGTTCTTC.

V gene TRBV2 combines with J gene TRBJ2-7, with 7 bases matching TRBD2. Looked up from germline, CDR1 is SNHLY and CDR2 is FYNNEI. This CDR3 is built from 13 residues. Trimming removed 9 bases from V and 0 bases from J; junction bases left unmatched: 5. The CDR3 is CASGEGTSYEQYF. In DNA form, the CDR3 reads TGTGCCAGTGGGGAGGGAACCTCCTACGAGCAGTACTTC.

The chain is built from TRBV19 and TRBJ2-3, with 7 bases lining up with TRBD1. This CDR3 has 20 amino acids. Germline V gene lookup returns CDR1 LNHDA and CDR2 SQIVND (reference sequence). J lost 1 base, V lost 3 bases, and 19 bases had no gene match. The CDR3 sequence: CASSIYLGQVFRAGTDTQYF. The CDR3 DNA reads TGTGCCAGTAGTATTTACCTCGGACAGGTGTTCCGGGCCGGCACAGATACGCAGTATTTT.

The chain is built from TRBV18 and TRBJ2-7; 11 bases match TRBD1. Germline V gene sequence: CDR1 KGHSH, CDR2 LQKENI. Unmatched junction bases numbered 7, after V lost 3 bases and J lost 9 bases. The CDR3 is 14 residues long. The CDR3 coding sequence is TGTGCCAGCTCACCTCCGGACAGGGGGCGTTGGCAGTACTTC. Translating gives CASSPPDRGRWQYF. Drawing the rest from reference TRBV18 and TRBJ2-7, the complete variable domain is NAGVMQNPRHLVRRRGQEARLRCSPMKGHSHVYWYRQLPEEGLKFMVYLQKENIIDESGMPKERFSAEFPKEGPSILRIQQVVRGDSAAYFCASSPPDRGRWQYFGPGTRLTVT.

V usage is TRBV5-1 and J usage is TRBJ2-3; D gene unclear. The CDR3 spans 13 residues. Trimming shortened V by 1 base and J by 4 bases, and 7 bases separated the two germline ends. Per germline, CDR1 SGHRS and CDR2 YFSETQ. The DNA for the CDR3 is TGCGCCAGCAGCTTGCAAATCCCAGATACGCAGTATTTT. It specifies CASSLQIPDTQYF.

This clone has only one observation. Compared with germline, one end of the junction differs, possibly owing to a read error. This specimen includes other DNA sequences encoding the same CDR3. The rearrangement links TRBV5-1 to TRBJ2-5; the match to TRBD2 covers 9 bases. The CDR3 has 15 residues. Germline assignment: CDR1 SGHRS and CDR2 YFSETQ. CDR3 DNA: TGCGCCAGCAGTTTGGAAGCGGGGGGCCAAGAGACCCAGTACTTC. Its protein is CASSLEAGGQETQYF.

In its sample, this clone was seen once. One end of the junction varies from germline; a read error may be responsible. The J gene is TRBJ2-1, the V gene TRBV7-9, with D tentatively TRBD2 (6 bases). The length of the CDR3 is 15 residues. Germline values: CDR1 SEHNR, CDR2 FQNEAQ (reference sequence). This CDR3 reads CSSSLTSLSYNEQFF. The CDR3 DNA reads as TGTTCCAGCAGCTTGACTAGTCTCTCCTACAATGAGCAGTTCTTC.

The table lists this clone with a count of one. V is TRBV2 and J is TRBJ2-1; no definite D call. CDR3 size: 10 residues. V lost 8 bases, J lost 8 bases, and 7 bases lay in between. In germline, CDR1 is SNHLY, CDR2 FYNNEI. The CDR3 here is CASYMDEQFF. As DNA, the CDR3 is TGTGCCAGCTACATGGATGAGCAGTTCTTC.

The chain is built from TRBV7-3 and TRBJ1-6, with 10 bases that match TRBD1. J was trimmed by 9 bases and V by 2 bases; bases with no gene match: 4. The germline CDR1 and CDR2 sequences are SGHTA and FQGTGA. The CDR3 extends over 15 amino acids. CDR3 bases: TGTGCCAGCAGCTTACGGGACAGGGGAAGTTCACCCCTCCACTTT. Translating gives CASSLRDRGSSPLHF.

V gene TRBV19 combines with J gene TRBJ1-4; TRBD1 is a possible D gene (6 bases). The CDR3 is made up of 16 amino acids. V dropped 5 bases and J dropped 0 bases, with 13 bases sitting between them. Germline V gene sequence: CDR1 LNHDA, CDR2 SQIVND (reference sequence). CDR3 region: CASSLRAGATNEKLFF. CDR3 coding DNA: TGTGCCAGTAGTCTTCGAGCAGGGGCAACTAATGAAAAACTGTTTTTT.

The chain recombines TRBV6-6 with TRBJ2-3, with D possibly being TRBD1 (7 bases). The germline CDR1 and CDR2 sequences are MNHNY and SVGAGI (reference sequence). V was shortened by 6 bases and J by 6 bases, with 13 bases between the two germline ends. The CDR3 spans 13 residues. CDR3 region: CASSSRGVDTQYF. The CDR3 nucleotides read TGTGCCAGCAGCTCCAGGGGGGTGGATACGCAGTATTTT.

V and J are TRBV11-2 and TRBJ1-6, with D possibly matching TRBD1 (5 bases). V lost 0 bases and J 6 bases, leaving 18 bases between the germline ends. Germline V gene sequence: CDR1 SGHAT, CDR2 FQNNGV. This CDR3 is built from 18 residues. CDR3 DNA: TGTGCCAGCAGCTTAGAGGGGGGGACCTCCTTAGCTAATTCACCCCTCCACTTT. Protein sequence: CASSLEGGTSLANSPLHF.

The rearrangement links TRBV20-1 to TRBJ1-1; D is possibly TRBD1 (6 bases). The germline V gene has CDR1 DFQATT and CDR2 SNEGSKA (reference sequence). The CDR3 sequence is 10 residues long. The V end was cut by 3 bases, the J end by 8 bases, with 7 bases between. DNA for the CDR3: TGCAGTGCTAGTACAGGGGAAGCTTTCTTT. It yields the protein CSASTGEAFF.

This chain links TRBV19 with TRBJ1-2; possible D gene TRBD1, 5 bases. The CDR3 has 19 amino acids. The germline V and J ends were trimmed by 1 base and 2 bases, with 23 bases remaining between them. Germline V gene lookup returns CDR1 LNHDA and CDR2 SQIVND (reference sequence). CDR3 loop: CASSIGFRGKGRLNYGYTF. The CDR3 coding sequence is TGTGCCAGTAGTATAGGATTTCGGGGGAAGGGACGTTTGAACTATGGCTACACCTTC.

This chain uses TRBV6-5 with TRBJ2-7, with 7 bases aligning to TRBD2. This CDR3 is built from 14 residues. V shed 7 bases, J shed 6 bases, and the junction held 12 bases outside the gene matches. CDR1 and CDR2 (germline): MNHEY, SVGAGI. DNA for the CDR3: TGTGCCAGCAACCCTACAATGGGGGGGAGCGAGCAGTACTTC. This translates into CASNPTMGGSEQYF.

CDR3 nucleotides: TGTGCCTACCGGGCGGAAAGGGGGACTGAAGCTTTCTTT. Encoded protein: CAYRAERGTEAFF. The genes are TRBV21-1 and TRBJ1-1; the table names TRBD1, a call not compared with the DNA. TRBV21-1 is termed a pseudogene. The CDR3 sequence is 13 residues long.

The V and J genes are TRBV6-4 and TRBJ1-2; D not certain. The CDR3 contains 13 residues. Between the trimmed V and J ends, which lost 3 bases and 3 bases, there was a span of 8 bases. The germline CDR1 and CDR2 sequences are MRHNA and SNTAGT. CDR3 nucleotides: TGTGCCAGCAGTGAATACAGACACTATGGCTACACCTTC. This gives the protein CASSEYRHYGYTF.